This TCR beta chain was obtained from a study of T cell clonality in common variable immunodeficiency. Findings and caveats of the study: Compared with healthy controls, CVID subjects showed increased TCRbeta clonality, mostly in about a third.

Germline V gene sequence: CDR1 SGHTA, CDR2 FQGNSA. V lost 3 bases and J 0 bases, leaving 8 bases between the germline ends. This CDR3 spans 14 amino acids. This clone was counted ten times or more. Its antigen is as yet unknown. The read falls 3 residues short of the CDR3 end, and the missing part is taken from the germline J gene. The data were produced by immunoSEQ multiplex PCR, yet TCRdb's version contains in-frame clones alone and is incomplete. The data show tens of thousands of clones, with none appearing a single time. Source material: peripheral blood mononuclear cells. The clonotype comes from a person aged 18 to 75 in good health. V usage is TRBV7-2 and J usage is TRBJ1-1; D is undetermined. Partial CDR3 DNA: TGTGCCAGCAGCTTTCAACATATGAACACTGAA. It codes for CASSFQHMNTE. The whole CDR3 is CASSFQHMNTEAFF.